This T cell receptor beta chain was captured in a study of blood T cell repertoires in COVID-19. In the study overall: Sample material is recorded as cDNA or gDNA derived from T cells, B-cell-depleted T cells, or PBMCs.

Followed over time, Seattle patients had been enrolled while infection was active. Original handling: Counts of nucleated cells, estimated from reference gene primer amplification, were obtained. The assay was immunoSEQ multiplex PCR, and TCRdb's table has in-frame clones only and misses some. The V and J calls and clone size come from that table; D and trimming were worked out from the DNA. The data contain roughly 86,000 clones, about 85% of them singletons. The CDR3 is 13 residues long. Deletions cut 4 bases from V and 6 bases from J, with 13 bases between. Germline-derived CDR1 and CDR2 are MNHEY and SVGAGI.

Material for sequencing was peripheral blood. The TCR originated in a woman older than 75 with COVID-19, enrolled during active disease. The V gene is TRBV6-5, the J gene TRBJ2-7, with D tentatively TRBD1 (6 bases). In DNA, the CDR3 is TGTGCCAGCAGTTCCCTGACAGGAGGCGAGCAGTACTTC. Residues: CASSSLTGGEQYF.